This T cell receptor (beta chain) was observed in a study of T cell changes during pregnancy in multiple sclerosis. Libraries were prepared by immunoSEQ multiplex PCR; TCRdb keeps only in-frame clonotypes and omits some of them. The repertoire has over 55,000 clones, approximately 94% of them found once; the top ten carry approximately 3.7%. J gave up 8 bases and V 6 bases, and 8 bases lay outside the gene matches. The CDR3 contains 15 residues. Germline V gives CDR1 MNHNY, CDR2 SVGAGI (reference sequence). This clone was counted only a few times. This sample comprised CD8+ T cells from peripheral blood mononuclear cells, obtained in the third trimester of pregnancy. The chain carries TRBV6-6 and TRBJ2-1; 12 nucleotides agree with TRBD2. This receptor was identified in a female donor with multiple sclerosis, enrolled in a pregnancy study. The CDR3 DNA reads TGTGCCAGCAGCCCGACTAGCGGGAGTCCTTATGAGCAGTTCTTC. It is translated as CASSPTSGSPYEQFF.